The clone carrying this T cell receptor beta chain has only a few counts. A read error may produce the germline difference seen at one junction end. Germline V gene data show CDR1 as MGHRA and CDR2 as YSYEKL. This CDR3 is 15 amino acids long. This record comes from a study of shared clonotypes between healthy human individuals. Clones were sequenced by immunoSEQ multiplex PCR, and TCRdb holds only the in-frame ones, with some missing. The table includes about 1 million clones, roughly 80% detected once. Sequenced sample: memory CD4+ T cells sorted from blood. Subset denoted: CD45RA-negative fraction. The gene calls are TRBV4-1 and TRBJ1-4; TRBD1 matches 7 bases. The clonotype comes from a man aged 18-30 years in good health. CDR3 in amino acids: CASSKEGQPNEKLFF. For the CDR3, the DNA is TGCGCCAGCAGCAAAGAGGGACAGCCTAATGAAAAACTGTTTTTT.